This T cell receptor beta chain derives from a study of OX40 agonist ivuxolimab in advanced cancers. Study details: Enrollees could have had prior anti-PD-1, anti-PD-L1 or anti-CTLA-4 therapy, which around 40% had received.

Only one count was recorded for this clone. The CDR3 has 18 amino acids. Germline CDR1 KGHSH, CDR2 LQKENI. V was trimmed by 5 bases and J by 5 bases, leaving 22 bases between them. Profiling relied on immunoSEQ multiplex PCR, and the TCRdb table lists in-frame clones only, not all of them. This sample has several thousand clones; just over 65% occur once, and the top ten carry less than 40%. Here the sequenced sample was CD4+ or CD8+ T cells sorted from blood, taken in a trial of the OX40 agonist ivuxolimab. The sequence was obtained from an adult with an advanced solid tumor such as melanoma, head and neck, liver or kidney cancer. The rearrangement joins TRBV18 to TRBJ2-6; possible D gene TRBD2, 5 bases. The CDR3 DNA sequence: TGTGCCAGCTCAATTGGAACGGACTTACAAAGTCGGGCCAACGTCCTGACTTTC. This gives the protein CASSIGTDLQSRANVLTF.